The 23 T cell receptor beta chains given below trace back to one sample, sequenced in a study of T-cell memory formation after mild COVID-19. MiXCR, run by TCRdb on the 5' RACE reads, gives a single entry per CDR3 protein. The sample contains 450,000 to 700,000 distinct CDR3 sequences, 18% of which appear only once. The sequenced sample consisted of PBMCs or a T cell subset sorted from them (not recorded which). All receptors derive from an adult woman who had mild COVID-19 (a few samples of this study predate the infection). Cell type and time point are not known.

The chain links TRBV7-9 to TRBJ2-7, with TRBD2 as a possible D gene (5 bases). The CDR3 is 18 amino acids. Germline values: CDR1 SEHNR, CDR2 FQNEAQ (reference sequence). Trimming shortened V by 2 bases and J by 0 bases, and 20 bases separated the two germline ends. CDR3 amino acids: CASSLFRERWVSSYEQYF. CDR3 nucleotide sequence: TGTGCCAGCAGCTTATTCCGGGAACGGTGGGTCAGCTCCTACGAGCAGTACTTC.

This clonotype was counted only a few times. The J gene is TRBJ2-4, the V gene TRBV5-1, with D perhaps TRBD1 or TRBD2 (6 bases each). V was trimmed by 7 bases and J by 0 bases, leaving 23 bases between them. This CDR3 is built from 18 residues. Per the germline V gene, CDR1 is SGHRS and CDR2 is YFSETQ. The CDR3 loop reads CASRDPGVAGKAKNIQYF. The CDR3 nucleotides are TGCGCCAGCCGAGACCCAGGGGTCGCGGGGAAAGCCAAAAACATTCAGTACTTC.

The chain carries TRBV9 and TRBJ2-3; 10 nucleotides agree with TRBD2. CDR3 length equals 17 residues. Losses at the gene ends were 0 bases for V and 2 bases for J; bases not matched to a gene: 6. Germline V gene sequence: CDR1 SGDLS, CDR2 YYNGEE. Here the CDR3 DNA reads TGTGCCAGCAGCGTAGGCCTAGCGGGGGACTACACAGATACGCAGTATTTT. Its protein is CASSVGLAGDYTDTQYF. Full variable domain (remainder filled in from reference TRBV9 and TRBJ2-3): DSGVTQTPKHLITATGQRVTLRCSPRSGDLSVYWYQQSLDQGLQFLIQYYNGEERAKGNILERFSAQQFPDLHSELNLSSLELGDSALYFCASSVGLAGDYTDTQYFGPGTRLTVL.

This chain joins TRBV20-1 and TRBJ2-2; D gene uncertain. The CDR3 is 13 amino acids. Trimming left V 2 bases short and J 4 bases short, with 8 bases between. Germline assignment: CDR1 DFQATT and CDR2 SNEGSKA (reference sequence). The CDR3 nucleotides are TGCAGTGCTAGAAATGGCGGCACCGGGGAGCTGTTTTTT. It is translated as CSARNGGTGELFF.

This clonotype was found a few times. In DNA, the CDR3 is TGCGCCACCTCGGGTGCGGGCTTTCTGGCCAAAAACATTCAGTACTTC. This encodes CATSGAGFLAKNIQYF. The V gene is TRBV4-1, the J gene TRBJ2-4; maybe TRBD2 (5 bases). The CDR3 length is 16 residues. V was pared by 10 bases and J by 1 base, with 20 bases between. Germline V CDR1 and CDR2: MGHRA, YSYEKL.

The CDR3 spells CASAEDGPPTDTQYF. The CDR3 DNA reads as TGTGCCAGTGCCGAAGATGGGCCTCCCACAGATACGCAGTATTTT. The V gene is TRBV9, the J gene TRBJ2-3; D gene uncertain. CDR1 SGDLS and CDR2 YYNGEE come from the germline V gene. Deletions cut 8 bases from V and 2 bases from J, with 18 bases between. CDR3 length: 15 amino acids.

The chain has TRBV5-1 and TRBJ2-2; D is possibly TRBD1 or TRBD2 (6 bases each). Trimming cost V 4 bases and J 1 base, with 17 bases left between them. Per germline, CDR1 SGHRS and CDR2 YFSETQ. The CDR3 runs 17 residues. CDR3 nucleotide sequence: TGCGCCAGCAGCCCGACCAGAGAGGGGGGGAACACCGGGGAGCTGTTTTTT. Protein: CASSPTREGGNTGELFF.

This clonotype was seen only a few times. CDR3: CASSLGYGLQYF. CDR3 nucleotides: TGTGCCAGCAGCTTAGGGTACGGACTACAGTACTTC. The genes are TRBV7-2 and TRBJ2-7; perhaps TRBD2 as D (6 bases). The CDR3 contains 12 residues. Looked up from germline, CDR1 is SGHTA and CDR2 is FQGNSA. V lost 1 base, J lost 10 bases, and 11 bases lay in between. Full variable domain (rest looked up from reference TRBV7-2 and TRBJ2-7): GAGVSQSPSNKVTEKGKDVELRCDPISGHTALYWYRQSLGQGLEFLIYFQGNSAPDKSGLPSDRFSAERTGGSVSTLTIQRTQQEDSAVYLCASSLGYGLQYFGPGTRLTVT.

The V gene is TRBV2, the J gene TRBJ1-1; D uncertain. V shed 8 bases and J shed 1 base, with 5 bases lying between them. Germline CDR1 reads SNHLY; CDR2 reads FYNNEI. There are 11 residues in the CDR3. DNA of the CDR3: TGTGCCAGCCAATCGAACACTGAAGCTTTCTTT. Translation gives CASQSNTEAFF.

This clonotype has more than one count but fewer than ten. The chain uses TRBV5-1 and TRBJ1-5; no clear D gene. This CDR3 is 15 amino acids long. Trimming left V 4 bases short and J 1 base short, with 12 bases between. Germline values: CDR1 SGHRS, CDR2 YFSETQ. CDR3 amino acids: CASSPATGSNQPQHF. In DNA form, the CDR3 reads TGCGCCAGCAGCCCCGCGACTGGGAGCAATCAGCCCCAGCATTTT.

Only a few counts were recorded for this clonotype. The V gene is TRBV18, the J gene TRBJ1-4, with D unresolved. The CDR3 has 15 residues. Deletions cut 1 base from V and 0 bases from J, with 6 bases between. In germline, CDR1 is KGHSH, CDR2 LQKENI. CDR3 sequence: CASSPQGTTNEKLFF. The CDR3 DNA sequence: TGTGCCAGCTCACCACAAGGAACAACTAATGAAAAACTGTTTTTT.

V is TRBV5-1 and J is TRBJ2-5, with TRBD1 matching over 9 bases. This CDR3 region has 15 residues. V gave up 2 bases and J gave up 5 bases; unmatched junction bases: 7. CDR1 and CDR2 from the germline V gene are SGHRS and YFSETQ. The CDR3 sequence is CASSLGDRDVETQYF. The CDR3 nucleotides are TGCGCCAGCAGCTTAGGGGACAGGGACGTGGAGACCCAGTACTTC. The full variable domain, rest sourced from reference TRBV5-1 and TRBJ2-5, is KAGVTQTPRYLIKTRGQQVTLSCSPISGHRSVSWYQQTPGQGLQFLFEYFSETQRNKGNFPGRFSGRQFSNSRSEMNVSTLELGDSALYLCASSLGDRDVETQYFGPGTRLLVL.

V usage is TRBV5-1 and J usage is TRBJ1-6; 12 bases line up with TRBD1. The V and J ends lost 0 bases and 6 bases, in that order; junction bases with no gene match: 1. The CDR3 is 16 residues long. The germline gives CDR1 SGHRS, CDR2 YFSETQ. Here the CDR3 reads CASSLVGQGANSPLHF. The CDR3 DNA is TGCGCCAGCAGCTTGGTGGGACAGGGGGCTAATTCACCCCTCCACTTT.

This chain uses TRBV11-2 with TRBJ1-2; the D gene is possibly TRBD1 (5 bases). Trimming removed 1 base at V and 6 bases at J, with 27 bases between. In germline, CDR1 is SGHAT, CDR2 FQNNGV. This CDR3 is built from 19 residues. The CDR3 region is CASSLVGPKAGQGFHGYTF. The CDR3 nucleotides are TGTGCCAGCAGCTTAGTGGGCCCTAAGGCCGGGCAGGGTTTTCATGGCTACACCTTC.

The rearrangement joins TRBV24-1 to TRBJ2-5; 8 bases line up with TRBD1. V dropped 3 bases and J dropped 3; count of bases not matched to a gene: 8. From germline, CDR1 is KGHDR and CDR2 SFDVKD. The CDR3 runs to 16 residues. CDR3 nucleotides: TGTGCCACCAGTGATGCCGGGACAGGAGAAAAAGAGACCCAGTACTTC. Translated: CATSDAGTGEKETQYF.

The CDR3 DNA reads TGTGCCAGCAGTAGCAGGGATGCGGAGACCCAGTACTTC. This codes for CASSSRDAETQYF. The rearrangement uses TRBV7-9 and TRBJ2-5, with D maybe TRBD1 (5 bases). With 6 bases removed from V and 5 bases from J, the gap between germline ends came to 13 bases. The CDR3 is 13 residues long. From germline, CDR1 is SEHNR and CDR2 FQNEAQ (reference sequence). The full variable domain, rest sourced from reference TRBV7-9 and TRBJ2-5, is DTGVSQNPRHKITKRGQNVTFRCDPISEHNRLYWYRQTLGQGPEFLTYFQNEAQLEKSRLLSDRFSAERPKGSFSTLEIQRTEQGDSAMYLCASSSRDAETQYFGPGTRLLVL.

This clonotype has a handful of counts. V is TRBV7-2 and J is TRBJ1-4, with D unclear. Germline V lookup: CDR1 SGHTA, CDR2 FQGNSA. Trimming took off 5 bases at V and 7 bases at J, with 11 bases between the two ends. The CDR3 is made up of 13 amino acids. The CDR3 DNA reads as TGTGCCAGCAGCCTCGGACCTGTTGAAAAACTGTTTTTT. Translated: CASSLGPVEKLFF.

The CDR3 reads CASSDRGANTEAFF. In DNA form, the CDR3 reads TGTGCCAGCAGTGACAGGGGAGCGAACACTGAAGCTTTCTTT. V gene TRBV6-2 or TRBV6-3 combines with J gene TRBJ1-1; 8 bases are a match to TRBD1. CDR3 length: 14 residues. V was clipped by 5 bases and J by 1 base; unmatched bases: 3. The germline V gene has CDR1 MNHEY and CDR2 SVGEGT.

This clonotype was detected only a few times. The chain joins TRBV4-1 to TRBJ2-7, with D perhaps TRBD1 (6 bases). V lost 3 bases, J lost 2 bases, and 20 bases lay in between. The CDR3 runs 17 residues. Germline V lookup: CDR1 MGHRA, CDR2 YSYEKL. The CDR3 loop is CASSQKSFGQGTYEQYF. DNA of the CDR3: TGCGCCAGCAGCCAGAAGAGTTTCGGGCAGGGGACCTACGAGCAGTACTTC.

The gene calls are TRBV21-1 and TRBJ2-5. TRBV21-1 is marked as a pseudogene. This CDR3 region has 13 residues. The CDR3 loop is CASSKGLRETQYF. Written as DNA, the CDR3 is TGTGCCAGCAGCAAAGGGCTTCGAGAGACCCAGTACTTC.

This clonotype was seen more than once but under ten times. This rearrangement joins TRBV3-1 to TRBJ1-2; TRBD1 agrees at 8 bases. The germline V gene encodes CDR1 LGHDT and CDR2 YNNKEL (reference sequence). Losses at the gene ends were 4 bases for V and 4 bases for J; bases not matched to a gene: 2. The CDR3 length is 13 residues. CDR3 sequence: CASSRDRRYGYTF. CDR3 bases: TGTGCCAGCAGCCGGGACAGGCGCTATGGCTACACCTTC.

V and J are TRBV5-8 and TRBJ1-6; the match to TRBD1 covers 10 bases. The V gene end was trimmed by 4 bases and the J gene end by 1 base; junction bases not matched to a gene: 5. The CDR3 consists of 17 residues. Looked up from germline, CDR1 is SGHTS and CDR2 is YDEGEE. CDR3 protein: CASSPRTGGSYNSPLHF. The CDR3 bases are TGTGCCAGCAGCCCCCGGACAGGGGGTTCCTATAATTCACCCCTCCACTTT.

The V gene is TRBV15, the J gene TRBJ2-7; 10 bases agree with TRBD1. The CDR3 spans 15 residues. Germline V lookup: CDR1 LNHNV, CDR2 YYDKDF (reference sequence). The J segment lost 5 bases and the V segment lost 5 bases, leaving 9 bases of the junction unmatched. The CDR3 DNA follows: TGTGCCACCAGCTCTTCAGGGACAGGGGTCGACGAGCAGTACTTC. This codes for CATSSSGTGVDEQYF.